The clone carrying this T cell receptor (beta chain) was found a few times. What it binds is unknown. This sample was included in a study of cytomegalovirus exposure and HLA in healthy donors. Overall study context: In a later analysis, the roughly 130 validation repertoires were reported to have used the same platform as the roughly 670 first-cohort repertoires.

Broader study findings: Specificity of three CMV-associated chains for CMV antigens was verified in vitro. Investigators reported 164 TCR beta chains as tied to cytomegalovirus.

Produced via immunoSEQ multiplex PCR; TCRdb's table is partial and in-frame only. The table lists roughly 150,000 clones, approximately 82% of them singletons. The CDR3 contains 14 residues. Germline values: CDR1 MDHEN, CDR2 SYDVKM. The V end lost 3 bases, the J end lost 4 bases, and 12 bases lay between the germline ends. The specimen was PBMCs. The V gene is TRBV28, the J gene TRBJ1-2; possibly TRBD1 for D (5 bases). The receptor's source is a man aged 25-40 years in good health and CMV-seropositive. The CDR3 nucleotides are TGTGCCAGCAGTTTCTCGAGACAGATCTATGGCTACACCTTC. Translated, it gives CASSFSRQIYGYTF.